The 18 T cell receptor beta chains reported below all come from one sample, sequenced in a study of shared clonotypes between healthy human individuals. Assay: immunoSEQ multiplex PCR; the TCRdb copy retains only in-frame clones and omits some. The table lists approximately 470,000 clones, approximately 84% of them singletons. The sample consisted of PBMCs. The receptors here all came from a woman aged 40 to 50 in good health. Some clones in this sample may be carry-over from other donors' samples.

The chain couples TRBV30 to TRBJ2-5; a weak D match, TRBD1 (7 bases). The CDR3 sequence is 16 residues long. Germline-derived CDR1 and CDR2 are GTSNPN and SVGIG (reference sequence). V was pared by 1 base and J by 5 bases, with 20 bases between. DNA of the CDR3: TGTGCCTGGAGTGCTAAGGGGGCGGGAAGAAGGGAGACCCAGTACTTC. Its translation is CAWSAKGAGRRETQYF.

J is TRBJ2-3 and V is TRBV18; TRBD2 might be the D (5 bases). Germline CDR1 reads KGHSH; CDR2 reads LQKENI. Trimming pared 2 bases from V and 2 bases from J, leaving 8 bases between. The CDR3 totals 14 residues. The CDR3 loop reads CASSPWENTDTQYF. The CDR3 DNA is TGTGCCAGCTCACCATGGGAGAACACAGATACGCAGTATTTT.

Comment on this clone: This likely came from a read error, as a far larger clone is one base away. This rearrangement joins TRBV30 to TRBJ2-5; 7 bases fit TRBD2. There are 16 residues in the CDR3. The V gene end was trimmed by 4 bases and the J gene end by 3 bases; junction bases not matched to a gene: 14. Germline-derived CDR1 and CDR2 are GTSNPN and SVGIG (reference sequence). CDR3 nucleotide sequence: TGTGCCTGGAATACGGTTCGCCTAGCGGCCAAAGAGACCCAGTACTTC. This translates into CAWNTVRLAAKETQYF.

A word on this clone: A far larger clone is only one base removed, so a read error is likely. The rearrangement joins TRBV28 to TRBJ1-2; the match to TRBD1 covers 9 bases. Germline V CDR1 and CDR2: MDHEN, SYDVKM. The CDR3 is 15 residues long. The CDR3 nucleotides are TGTGCCAGCAGTTTACCGGGACAGGGCGCCTATGGCTGCACCTTC. Its protein product is CASSLPGQGAYGCTF.

This clone was detected only once. V gene TRBV2 combines with J gene TRBJ2-7, with D uncertain. V was cut by 1 base and J by 0 bases, with 10 bases left in between. Germline CDR1 and CDR2: SNHLY and FYNNEI. This CDR3 is 15 amino acids long. The CDR3: CASSEEGLSSYEQYF. In nucleotides, the CDR3 is TGTGCCAGCAGTGAAGAGGGCTTGAGCTCCTACGAGCAGTACTTC. Complete variable domain (other parts from reference TRBV2 and TRBJ2-7): EPEVTQTPSHQVTQMGQEVILRCVPISNHLYFYWYRQILGQKVEFLVSFYNNEISEKSEIFDDQFSVERPDGSNFTLKIRSTKLEDSAMYFCASSEEGLSSYEQYFGPGTRLTVT.

The chain combines TRBV7-9 with TRBJ1-2; the match to TRBD1 covers 12 bases. Germline-derived CDR1 and CDR2 are SEHNR and FQNEAQ (reference sequence). J gave up 8 bases and V 1 base, and 5 bases lay outside the gene matches. This CDR3 has 15 residues. The CDR3 loop is CASSLDGTGGRGYTF. Here the CDR3 DNA reads TGTGCCAGCAGCTTAGACGGGACAGGGGGCCGGGGCTACACCTTC.

This sequence joins TRBV30 and TRBJ2-4, with D possibly being TRBD1 or TRBD2 (5 bases each). Per germline, CDR1 GTSNPN and CDR2 SVGIG (reference sequence). V lost 0 bases and J 12 bases, leaving 9 bases between the germline ends. The CDR3 sequence is 11 residues long. The CDR3 nucleotides are TGTGCCTGGAGTGTGGGACCCTCTCAGTACTTC. Encoded protein: CAWSVGPSQYF. Based on the CDR3 plus reference TRBV30 and TRBJ2-4, the full variable domain is SQTIHQWPATLVQPVGSPLSLECTVEGTSNPNLYWYRQAAGRGLQLLFYSVGIGQISSEVPQNLSASRPQDRQFILSSKKLLLSDSGFYLCAWSVGPSQYFGAGTRLSVL.

In the case of this clone: A far larger clone is off by one base, so a read error is likely. The chain has TRBV4-1 and TRBJ1-1; D is possibly TRBD1 (5 bases). Germline CDR1 and CDR2: MGHRA and YSYEKL. Trimming took 1 base from V and 4 from J, leaving 10 bases between them. This CDR3 spans 14 amino acids. The CDR3 DNA reads as TGCGCCAGCAGCCAAGTTGACAGTGGCACTGAAGCTTTCTTT. Amino acid sequence: CASSQVDSGTEAFF.

The J gene is TRBJ1-4, the V gene TRBV15; no firm D call. V shed 1 base and J shed 0 bases, with 6 bases lying between them. There are 15 residues in the CDR3. CDR1 and CDR2 from the germline V gene are LNHNV and YYDKDF (reference sequence). The CDR3 nucleotides are TGTGCCACCAGCAGAGCGGCGGCAACTAATGAAAAACTGTTTTTT. Its protein is CATSRAAATNEKLFF.

This clone is a singleton in its sample. CDR3 bases: TGTGCCAGCTCACCACGCCCGTCGACAGCGCCTAATGAAAAACTGTTTTTT. As protein: CASSPRPSTAPNEKLFF. The chain uses TRBV18 and TRBJ1-4; maybe TRBD1 (5 bases). V gave up 1 base and J gave up 3 bases, with 15 bases separating them. This CDR3 has 17 residues. From germline, CDR1 is KGHSH and CDR2 LQKENI.

V gene TRBV7-9 combines with J gene TRBJ1-4; D remains unclear. Trimming shortened V by 5 bases and J by 6 bases, and 13 bases separated the two germline ends. The CDR3 contains 14 residues. The germline V gene encodes CDR1 SEHNR and CDR2 FQNEAQ (reference sequence). CDR3 region: CASSGVRYDEKLFF. For the CDR3, the DNA is TGTGCCAGCAGCGGAGTAAGATACGATGAAAAACTGTTTTTT. Full variable domain (outside the CDR3, taken from reference TRBV7-9 and TRBJ1-4): DTGVSQNPRHKITKRGQNVTFRCDPISEHNRLYWYRQTLGQGPEFLTYFQNEAQLEKSRLLSDRFSAERPKGSFSTLEIQRTEQGDSAMYLCASSGVRYDEKLFFGSGTQLSVL.

This clone was recorded only once. The likely explanation is a read error, given a far larger clone one base away. Other nucleotide sequences in the sample specify the same CDR3. This sequence joins TRBV9 and TRBJ2-7, with D uncertain. The CDR3 contains 16 residues. Trimming shortened V by 0 bases and J by 7 bases, and 20 bases separated the two germline ends. From germline, CDR1 is SGDLS and CDR2 YYNGEE. The CDR3: CASSVGASVGLAEQYF. In DNA form, the CDR3 reads TGTGCCAGCAGCGTAGGGGCCAGCGTTGGCCTGGCTGAGCAGTACTTC.

The chain uses TRBV5-1 and TRBJ2-5; D assignment may be TRBD1 or TRBD2 (7 bases each). This CDR3 has 17 residues. Trimming removed 0 bases from V and 0 bases from J, with 15 bases in between. Germline V gene data show CDR1 as SGHRS and CDR2 as YFSETQ. The CDR3 nucleotides read TGCGCCAGCAGCTTGGTGGGAGGGGGCCCGTACCAAGAGACCCAGTACTTC. Protein: CASSLVGGGPYQETQYF. The full variable domain, its missing parts supplied by reference TRBV5-1 and TRBJ2-5, is KAGVTQTPRYLIKTRGQQVTLSCSPISGHRSVSWYQQTPGQGLQFLFEYFSETQRNKGNFPGRFSGRQFSNSRSEMNVSTLELGDSALYLCASSLVGGGPYQETQYFGPGTRLLVL.

The V gene is TRBV7-8, the J gene TRBJ1-4; 7 bases fit TRBD1. J was trimmed by 7 bases and V by 3 bases; bases with no gene match: 11. Germline values: CDR1 SGHVS, CDR2 FQNEAQ. This CDR3 region has 16 residues. The DNA for the CDR3 is TGTGCCAGCAGCTTGTCGTATGGCAGGGGGACTGAAAAACTGTTTTTT. It is translated as CASSLSYGRGTEKLFF.

This chain uses TRBV25-1 with TRBJ1-1; D might be TRBD1 (6 bases). The CDR3 totals 12 residues. V was trimmed by 3 bases and J by 10 bases, leaving 12 bases between them. Germline V CDR1 and CDR2: MGHDK, SYGVNS. The CDR3 region has the DNA TGTGCCAGCAGTGAGGGGGGCAGGGTAGCTTTCTTT. It encodes CASSEGGRVAFF.

CDR3 bases: TGTGCCAGCAGTTATACTCTAGATACGCAGTATTTT. Translation: CASSYTLDTQYF. The J gene is TRBJ2-3, the V gene TRBV6-6, with D uncertain. V was trimmed by 3 bases and J by 5 bases, leaving 6 bases between them. Germline CDR1 reads MNHNY; CDR2 reads SVGAGI (reference sequence). The CDR3 sequence is 12 residues long.

CDR3 sequence reads: CASSRTGTYGETQYF. The DNA for the CDR3 is TGTGCCAGCAGCCGGACCGGGACCTACGGGGAGACCCAGTACTTC. The chain employs TRBV7-3 and TRBJ2-5; perhaps D is TRBD1 or TRBD2 (5 bases each). Germline loops: CDR1 SGHTA, CDR2 FQGTGA. Trimming removed 5 bases at V and 5 bases at J, with 18 bases between. CDR3 length equals 15 residues.

This clone was found a few times. The chain is built from TRBV7-6 and TRBJ2-2; D remains unclear. V lost 0 bases and J 2 bases, leaving 4 bases between the germline ends. The CDR3 consists of 14 residues. Germline-derived CDR1 and CDR2 are SGHVS and FNYEAQ. CDR3 in amino acids: CASSLAGNTGELFF. For the CDR3, the DNA is TGTGCCAGCAGCTTAGCGGGCAACACCGGGGAGCTGTTTTTT.